This T cell receptor (beta chain) was observed in a study of blood T cell repertoires in COVID-19 (dated by TCRdb to the early 2020s). The study in broad terms: Samples from collaborators originated in the United States, Italy and Spain and spanned both the acute and convalescent phases of COVID-19. The prospective study material was composed of cDNA or gDNA derived from T cells, B-cell-depleted T cells, or PBMCs. Subjects who had been exposed to COVID-19, were actively infected with it, or had recovered from it provided the deeply sampled blood TCRbeta repertoires that made up the dataset. A freely available public database, intended as a resource for researchers studying the immune response to SARS-CoV-2, is where the repertoires were released. Samples came from the ongoing ImmuneRACE study (first 160 participants) plus 1,254 subjects from 6 global collaborators. A de-identified subject ID, COVID-19 status, age in years and sex were almost always included in the sample metadata. Where HLA class I and class II types were available, the types were taken from metadata supplied by the sample provider, not from assay-based typing. Summary of the overall study and its limitations: Clinical and demographic metadata were provided uncurated, with the amount varying by source and participant.

TCRbeta CDR3 regions were amplified from genomic DNA using the immunoSEQ Assay, a bias-controlled multiplex PCR. The original methods were these. The number of nucleated cells in each sample was estimated by amplification of reference gene primers within the assay. To quantify the absolute abundance of each unique TCRbeta CDR3 rearrangement, sequence reads were collapsed and filtered. Productive Simpson clonality was computed per sample as the square root of Simpson's diversity index over productive rearrangements. In its TCRdb copy, this immuneACCESS table keeps in-frame sequences only and misses some clones. Where compared with another copy, unresolved V genes explain less than half of these, and the others have no known cause. V and J calls plus clone size are reproduced from that table; the DNA served to infer D and trimming. This sample gives about 220,000 clones in total; around four fifths of them show up just once. The ten largest clonotypes hold less than 20% of the sample.

To note about this clone: The antigen it binds to is not known. Base quality data are lacking; no much larger clone is found one base away.

The collaborating institutions used their own protocols to collect whole blood in K2EDTA tubes. For TCRbeta analysis, collaborators shipped samples in one of three forms: frozen whole blood, isolated PBMCs, or DNA extracted from either of those sample types. The germline V gene (reference sequence) provides CDR1 MNHEY and CDR2 SMNVEV. V gives up 6 bases and J gives up 11 bases, and the segment between their germline ends measures 11 bases. The CDR3 starts with the cysteine, ends with the phenylalanine, and has 11 residues. Of all the DNA, just the CDR3 is kept, 33 bases in frame from base 1. The chain employs TRBV27 and TRBJ2-4; TRBD1 is a possible D gene, resting on 6 matching bases. The sequencing input was peripheral blood. This sequence originates from a man between 25 and 39 years old with active or convalescent COVID-19. CDR3 loop: CASSLGHVQYF. The DNA reads TGTGCCAGCAGCTTGGGACACGTTCAGTACTTC.